This T cell receptor (beta chain) was observed in a study of T-cell reconstitution after alpha-beta-depleted transplantation in children (TCRdb year 2016). Background for the entire study: The study quantitatively tracked T-cell immune reconstitution after TCRalphabeta/CD19-depleted allogeneic hematopoietic cell transplantation in children using TCR repertoire profiling.

Library preparation employed PCR. Sequencing relied on an Illumina HiSeq 2500. TCR library preparation used molecular barcoding, with unique molecular identifiers applied to normalize quantification of the TCRbeta repertoire. The public reads were run again by TCRdb, first through fastp at Q25 and then through MiXCR, and only productive beta chains were kept. Every distinct CDR3 protein forms one entry, paired with its most common genes and DNA. Here the sample has about 580,000 distinct CDR3 sequences; more than 20% occur a single time. 11% to 15% of the sample is in the top ten clones. As encoded in the germline V gene, CDR1 is LGHNA while CDR2 is YSLEER. Cut back by 0 bases and 5 bases, the V and J ends lie 5 bases apart. Its CDR3 holds 13 amino acids, cysteine through phenylalanine. Only the CDR3 DNA is retained, 39 bases long and in frame from the first base. What the authors observed across the whole study: In some patients, high TCRbeta diversity at day 60 was attributed to recipient T cells and intrathymic progenitors that had survived conditioning. Over the following months the frequencies of hyperexpanded clones went down, and after one year T-cell counts and TCRbeta diversity were mostly credited to newly produced T cells. Apparently early alphabetaT-cell count recovery about two months after transplant reportedly relied on only several hundred rapidly expanded clones derived from non-depleted graft cells.

What the treatment or condition label conveys for this sample: allogeneic hematopoietic cell transplantation with graft depleted of TCRalphabeta T cells and CD19 B cells. Transplant recipients were children who received TCRalphabeta/CD19-depleted allogeneic hematopoietic cell grafts. This clonotype was found a few times. What this receptor recognizes is not known. Nothing much larger sits one base from this clone, and base qualities are not available. The receptor chain draws on TRBV4-3 and TRBJ2-1, with an unclear D gene assignment. This specimen was PBMCs, mostly from graft donor cells, taken 360 days after TCRalphabeta/CD19-depleted stem cell transplant. The sequence was collected from a boy younger than two who had a stem cell transplant for acute myeloid leukemia, so the T cells may come from the graft donor. The base sequence is TGCGCCAGCAGCCAAGATCGGGACAATGAGCAGTTCTTC. Translated, this gives CASSQDRDNEQFF.